The next 22 T cell receptor beta chains were all read from a single sample in a study of T cells in Graves' hyperthyroidism and ophthalmopathy (dated by TCRdb to between 2018 and 2021). Library preparation was by multiplex PCR. TCRdb shows the sequencer as Illumina HiSeq 2000. Amplification of TCR beta CDR3 regions was carried out from RNA transcripts. For the first round of RT-PCR on the TCR CDR3, the HTBI primer set was used together with the Qiagen OneStep RT-PCR kit. Through fastp at Q25 and MiXCR, TCRdb rebuilt clones from the public reads, retaining in-frame beta chains. Records with the same CDR3 protein are collapsed into one entry carrying the most frequent genes and DNA. This sample gives some 490,000 distinct CDR3 sequences in total; under 25% of them show up just once. The ten largest clones represent around 47% of the sample. The sample was blood. These receptors were collected from a woman aged 70-85 years with Graves' ophthalmopathy.

This clonotype was counted a few times. The rearrangement joins TRBV2 to TRBJ1-6; a weak D match, TRBD1 (5 bases). Between the trimmed V and J ends, which lost 2 bases and 9 bases, there was a span of 14 bases. Germline loops: CDR1 SNHLY, CDR2 FYNNEI. This CDR3 has 15 residues. The CDR3 bases are TGTGCCAGCAGTGAAAGGGGAGCAGGGAGTTCACCCCTCCACTTT. This sequence encodes CASSERGAGSSPLHF. Together with reference TRBV2 and TRBJ1-6, the CDR3 gives the full variable domain: EPEVTQTPSHQVTQMGQEVILRCVPISNHLYFYWYRQILGQKVEFLVSFYNNEISEKSEIFDDQFSVERPDGSNFTLKIRSTKLEDSAMYFCASSERGAGSSPLHFGNGTRLTVT.

This chain connects TRBV24-1 to TRBJ1-5, with D uncertain. CDR1 is KGHDR and CDR2 is SFDVKD in the germline V gene. Trimming took off 3 bases at V and 1 base at J, with 9 bases between the two ends. The CDR3 is made up of 15 amino acids. This CDR3 reads CATSDTLSSNQPQHF. The CDR3 DNA is TGTGCCACCAGTGATACCCTCTCCAGCAATCAGCCCCAGCATTTT.

The chain combines TRBV6-2 or TRBV6-3 with TRBJ2-1; 11 bases agree with TRBD2. This CDR3 has 18 amino acids. Germline CDR1 MNHEY, CDR2 SVGEGT. V lost 6 bases and J lost 4; bases outside the gene matches: 14. The CDR3 loop is CASRADTLGLADYNEQFF. The CDR3, as DNA: TGTGCCAGCAGGGCAGACACCCTGGGACTAGCGGATTACAATGAGCAGTTCTTC.

This clonotype was observed at least ten times. The chain couples TRBV5-1 to TRBJ2-2; D might be TRBD1 (5 bases). The CDR3 is made up of 15 amino acids. Germline V gives CDR1 SGHRS, CDR2 YFSETQ. Trimming left V 2 bases short and J 7 bases short, with 15 bases between. The CDR3, as DNA: TGCGCCAGCAGCTTAGGCAGGGCAGGAATCGGGGAGCTGTTTTTT. It encodes CASSLGRAGIGELFF.

CDR3 residues: CASSPGLAGGLAEQFF. The CDR3 DNA follows: TGTGCCAGCAGCCCAGGACTAGCGGGAGGGTTGGCTGAGCAGTTCTTC. The chain is built from TRBV7-2 and TRBJ2-1; TRBD2 matches 15 bases. After removal of 5 bases from V and 9 bases from J, the junction contained 8 bases not matched to a gene. The length of the CDR3 is 16 residues. The V gene's germline CDR1 is SGHTA and CDR2 FQGNSA. The full variable domain, with the rest looked up from reference TRBV7-2 and TRBJ2-1, is GAGVSQSPSNKVTEKGKDVELRCDPISGHTALYWYRQSLGQGLEFLIYFQGNSAPDKSGLPSDRFSAERTGGSVSTLTIQRTQQEDSAVYLCASSPGLAGGLAEQFFGPGTRLTVL.

This clonotype was seen repeatedly, ten times or more. The J gene is TRBJ1-6, the V gene TRBV12-3 or TRBV12-4; D unresolved. Deletions cut 4 bases from V and 9 bases from J, with 7 bases between. The CDR3 is 12 amino acids. CDR3 sequence: CASSSPSSPLHF. The CDR3 DNA follows: TGTGCCAGCAGTTCGCCTTCTTCACCCCTCCACTTT.

This clonotype has more than one count but fewer than ten. The genes are TRBV15 and TRBJ2-3; TRBD2 agrees at 8 bases. CDR3 length: 17 amino acids. With 0 bases clipped from V and 0 bases from J, the junction kept 5 bases outside the gene matches. Germline CDR1 is LNHNV and CDR2 is YYDKDF (reference sequence). CDR3 protein: CATSRDISGISTDTQYF. The CDR3 bases are TGTGCCACCAGCAGAGATATTAGCGGGATTAGCACAGATACGCAGTATTTT.

Remarks on this clonotype: Its ends do not fully match the called genes, so a read error is possible. The CDR3 region has the DNA TGTGCCAGCCGTTACGGGGGGCAGAACTCCTACGAGCAGTACTTC. Translating it yields CASRYGGQNSYEQYF. J is TRBJ2-7 and V is TRBV6-5, with a possible D match to TRBD2 (7 bases). Germline V lookup: CDR1 MNHEY, CDR2 SVGAGI. This CDR3 is built from 15 residues.

This clonotype was picked up a small number of times. V gene TRBV6-2 or TRBV6-3 combines with J gene TRBJ2-1; D not resolved. Trimming shortened V by 3 bases and J by 5 bases, and 11 bases separated the two germline ends. The CDR3 extends over 14 amino acids. Germline loops: CDR1 MNHEY, CDR2 SVGEGT. The CDR3 reads CASSYIPRDNEQFF. The CDR3 nucleotides read TGTGCCAGCAGTTATATCCCTCGGGACAATGAGCAGTTCTTC.

This clonotype was seen only a few times. The V gene is TRBV6-1, the J gene TRBJ2-5; possibly TRBD1 or TRBD2 for D (5 bases each). Germline V gives CDR1 MNHNS, CDR2 SASEGT. The CDR3 runs 13 residues. The V and J ends lost 5 bases and 9 bases respectively, with 16 bases between them. The CDR3: CASSSGPSRAQYF. The CDR3 nucleotides are TGTGCCAGCAGTTCGGGACCTAGCCGTGCCCAGTACTTC.

Notes on this clonotype: A much larger clone sits a single nucleotide away, making a read error possible. The rearrangement uses TRBV2 and TRBJ2-3; D remains unclear. The germline gives CDR1 SNHLY, CDR2 FYNNEI. The CDR3 totals 13 residues. Trimming stripped 8 bases from V and 5 bases from J, with 14 bases between. In nucleotides, the CDR3 is TGTGCCAGCGGAAAACCCCCAGGAGATACGCAGTATTTT. It is translated as CASGKPPGDTQYF.

This clonotype was seen a handful of times. This chain joins TRBV7-2 and TRBJ2-5; 12 bases fit TRBD2. The V segment lost 3 bases and the J segment 5 bases; nucleotides outside the gene matches: 4. Germline V lookup: CDR1 SGHTA, CDR2 FQGNSA. This CDR3 has 15 amino acids. Written as DNA, the CDR3 is TGTGCCAGCAGCTTGACTAGCGGGAGTAGTGAGACCCAGTACTTC. Translated, it gives CASSLTSGSSETQYF.

The chain couples TRBV7-6 to TRBJ2-7; a weak D match, TRBD2 (6 bases). The CDR3 extends over 15 amino acids. V lost 5 bases and J 0 bases, leaving 14 bases between the germline ends. Germline CDR1 SGHVS, CDR2 FNYEAQ. DNA for the CDR3: TGTGCCAGCAGCCGCCGGGGTAGCGGCTCCTACGAGCAGTACTTC. Protein: CASSRRGSGSYEQYF.

There are many counts of this clonotype. The chain recombines TRBV2 with TRBJ1-5, with D hard to call. This CDR3 contains 12 residues. Germline values: CDR1 SNHLY, CDR2 FYNNEI. The V end lost 6 bases, the J end lost 5 bases, and 8 bases lay between the germline ends. The CDR3 DNA follows: TGTGCCAGCAGGGACGGAGATCAGCCCCAGCATTTT. Translation: CASRDGDQPQHF.

Points on this clonotype: This clone may be a read error of a much larger clone one base away. The V and J genes are TRBV20-1 and TRBJ1-1, with D possibly TRBD1 on 6 matching bases. The CDR3 consists of 15 residues. From germline, CDR1 is DFQATT and CDR2 SNEGSKA (reference sequence). In nucleotides, the CDR3 is TGCAGTGATAGAGACATCAGGGGACGGAACACTGAAGCTTTCTTT. This encodes CSDRDIRGRNTEAFF.

For this clonotype: With a much larger clone just one base away, this may be a read error. V gene TRBV7-8 combines with J gene TRBJ2-5; tentative D call: TRBD2 (5 bases). V lost 5 bases to trimming and J lost 7 bases, with 14 bases between them. Germline CDR1 SGHVS, CDR2 FQNEAQ. CDR3 length equals 13 residues. The CDR3: CASSPTGWVTQYF. CDR3 in DNA: TGTGCCAGCAGCCCAACGGGGTGGGTGACCCAGTACTTC.

At least ten counts were recorded for this clonotype. This chain joins TRBV13 and TRBJ2-7; 9 nucleotides match TRBD1. This CDR3 comprises 14 residues. V shed 5 bases and J 6 bases; nucleotides not matched to a gene: 8. Germline assignment: CDR1 PRHDT and CDR2 FYEKMQ (reference sequence). CDR3 amino acids: CASSRRDRVGEQYF. Written as DNA, the CDR3 is TGTGCCAGCAGCCGCCGGGACAGGGTGGGCGAGCAGTACTTC.

The V and J genes are TRBV20-1 and TRBJ2-7; D tentatively fits TRBD1 or TRBD2 (5 bases each). The CDR3 contains 14 residues. V lost 3 bases, J lost 3 bases, and 15 bases lay in between. Germline CDR1 and CDR2: DFQATT and SNEGSKA (reference sequence). The CDR3 nucleotides are TGCAGTGCTAGGACCGGGACGGGATTCTACGAGCAGTACTTC. This codes for CSARTGTGFYEQYF.

The V gene is TRBV4-1, the J gene TRBJ2-1; 13 bases map to TRBD2. Trimming took 3 bases from V and 6 from J; bases not matched to a gene: 2. This CDR3 spans 15 amino acids. The germline CDR1 and CDR2 sequences are MGHRA and YSYEKL. In nucleotides, the CDR3 is TGCGCCAGCAGCCAGACTAGCGGGAGGTTCAATGAGCAGTTCTTC. Translated, it gives CASSQTSGRFNEQFF.

The chain is built from TRBV6-1 and TRBJ2-4, with D unresolved. The CDR3 spans 15 residues. Trimming stripped 7 bases from V and 0 bases from J, with 13 bases between. Germline V gene data show CDR1 as MNHNS and CDR2 as SASEGT. The CDR3 DNA reads TGTGCCAGCAACGCCGAACGTAGAGCCAAAAACATTCAGTACTTC. Protein: CASNAERRAKNIQYF.

The CDR3, as DNA: TGCAGCGGGATACAGGGCGGCACTGAAGCTTTCTTT. It translates to CSGIQGGTEAFF. V usage is TRBV29-1 and J usage is TRBJ1-1, with D maybe TRBD1 (6 bases). Trimming pared 7 bases from V and 4 bases from J, leaving 13 bases between. This CDR3 is 12 amino acids long. The V gene's germline CDR1 is SQVTM and CDR2 ANQGSEA.

Points on this clonotype: A much larger clonotype is one base distant, so this may be a read error. The rearrangement joins TRBV7-8 to TRBJ1-2, with D possibly TRBD1 on 6 matching bases. Germline V CDR1 and CDR2: SGHVS, FQNEAQ. This CDR3 contains 13 residues. V was shortened by 3 bases and J by 6 bases, with 11 bases between the two germline ends. CDR3 nucleotides: TGTGCCAGCAGCTTTGACAGGTTGCATGGCTACACCTTC. Translated, it gives CASSFDRLHGYTF.